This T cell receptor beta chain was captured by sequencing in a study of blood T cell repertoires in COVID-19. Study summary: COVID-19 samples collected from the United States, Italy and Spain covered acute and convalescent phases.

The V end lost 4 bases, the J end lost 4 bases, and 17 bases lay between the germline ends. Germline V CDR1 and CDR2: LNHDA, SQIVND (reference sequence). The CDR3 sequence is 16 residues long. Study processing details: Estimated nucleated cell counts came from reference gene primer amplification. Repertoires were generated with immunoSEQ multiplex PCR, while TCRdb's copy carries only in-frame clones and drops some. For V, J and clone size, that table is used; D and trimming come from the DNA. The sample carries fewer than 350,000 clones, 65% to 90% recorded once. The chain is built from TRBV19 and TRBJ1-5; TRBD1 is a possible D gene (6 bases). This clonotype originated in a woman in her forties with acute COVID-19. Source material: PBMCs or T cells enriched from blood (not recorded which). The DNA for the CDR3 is TGTGCCAGTAGTACGATGGGACACCAAGGGAATCAGCCCCAGCATTTT. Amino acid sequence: CASSTMGHQGNQPQHF.